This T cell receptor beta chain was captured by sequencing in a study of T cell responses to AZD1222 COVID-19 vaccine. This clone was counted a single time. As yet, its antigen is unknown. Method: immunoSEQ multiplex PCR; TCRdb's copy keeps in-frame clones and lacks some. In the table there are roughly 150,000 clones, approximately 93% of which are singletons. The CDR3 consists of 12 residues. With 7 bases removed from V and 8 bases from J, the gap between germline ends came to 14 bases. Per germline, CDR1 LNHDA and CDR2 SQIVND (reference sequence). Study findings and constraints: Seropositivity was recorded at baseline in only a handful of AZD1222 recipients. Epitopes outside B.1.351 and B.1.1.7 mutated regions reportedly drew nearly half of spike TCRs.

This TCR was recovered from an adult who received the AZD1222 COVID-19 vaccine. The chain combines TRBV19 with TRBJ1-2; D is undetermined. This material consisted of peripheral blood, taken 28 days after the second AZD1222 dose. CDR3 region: CASNTGLGGYTF. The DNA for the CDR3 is TGTGCCAGTAACACCGGACTGGGAGGCTACACCTTC.